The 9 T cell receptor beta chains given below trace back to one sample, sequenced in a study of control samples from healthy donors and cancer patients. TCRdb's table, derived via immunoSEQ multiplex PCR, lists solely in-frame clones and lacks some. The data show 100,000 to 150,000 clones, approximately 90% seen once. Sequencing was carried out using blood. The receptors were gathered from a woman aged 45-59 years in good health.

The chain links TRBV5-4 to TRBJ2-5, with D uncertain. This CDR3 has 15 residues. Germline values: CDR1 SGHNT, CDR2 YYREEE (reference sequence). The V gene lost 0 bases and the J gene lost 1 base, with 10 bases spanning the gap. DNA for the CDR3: TGTGCCAGCAGCTTGGCTGGTGTTTTCCAAGAGACCCAGTACTTC. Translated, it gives CASSLAGVFQETQYF.

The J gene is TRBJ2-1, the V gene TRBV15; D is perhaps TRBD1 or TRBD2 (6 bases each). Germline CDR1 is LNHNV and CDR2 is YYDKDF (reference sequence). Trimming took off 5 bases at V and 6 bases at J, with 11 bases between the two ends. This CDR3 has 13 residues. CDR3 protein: CATSGGGVNEQFF. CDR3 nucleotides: TGTGCCACCAGCGGGGGCGGGGTCAATGAGCAGTTCTTC.

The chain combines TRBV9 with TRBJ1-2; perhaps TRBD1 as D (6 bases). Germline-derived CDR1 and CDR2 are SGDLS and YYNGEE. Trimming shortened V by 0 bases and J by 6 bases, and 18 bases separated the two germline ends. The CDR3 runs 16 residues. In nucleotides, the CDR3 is TGTGCCAGCAGCGTAGGACTACACAGGGTATCCGATGGCTACACCTTC. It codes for CASSVGLHRVSDGYTF.

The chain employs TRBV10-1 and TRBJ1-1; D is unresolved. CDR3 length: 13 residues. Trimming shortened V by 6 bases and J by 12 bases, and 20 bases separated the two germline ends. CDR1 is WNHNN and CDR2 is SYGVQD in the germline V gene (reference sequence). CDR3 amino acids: CASSQNILGETFF. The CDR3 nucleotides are TGCGCCAGCAGCCAAAACATTTTGGGCGAAACTTTCTTT.

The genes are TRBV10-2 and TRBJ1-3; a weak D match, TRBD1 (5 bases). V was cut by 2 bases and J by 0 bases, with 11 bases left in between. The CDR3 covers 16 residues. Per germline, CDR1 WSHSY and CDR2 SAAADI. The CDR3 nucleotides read TGCGCCAGCAGTGAGGACAGTATCAGCTCTGGAAACACCATATATTTT. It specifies CASSEDSISSGNTIYF.

CDR3 residues: CASRLGTVVYEQYF. The CDR3 nucleotides are TGTGCCAGCAGACTCGGGACAGTCGTCTACGAGCAGTACTTC. The chain recombines TRBV6-5 with TRBJ2-7, with TRBD1 identical over 7 bases. V lost 6 bases and J lost 3; bases outside the gene matches: 8. This CDR3 region has 14 residues. Per the germline V gene, CDR1 is MNHEY and CDR2 is SVGAGI.

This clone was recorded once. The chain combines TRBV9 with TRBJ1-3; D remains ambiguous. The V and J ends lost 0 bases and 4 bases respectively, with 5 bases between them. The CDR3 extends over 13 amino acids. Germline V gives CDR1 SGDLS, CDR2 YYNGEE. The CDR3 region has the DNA TGTGCCAGCAGCGTAGAGCGGGGAAACACCATATATTTT. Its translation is CASSVERGNTIYF. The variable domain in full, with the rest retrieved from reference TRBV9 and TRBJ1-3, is DSGVTQTPKHLITATGQRVTLRCSPRSGDLSVYWYQQSLDQGLQFLIQYYNGEERAKGNILERFSAQQFPDLHSELNLSSLELGDSALYFCASSVERGNTIYFGEGSWLTVV.

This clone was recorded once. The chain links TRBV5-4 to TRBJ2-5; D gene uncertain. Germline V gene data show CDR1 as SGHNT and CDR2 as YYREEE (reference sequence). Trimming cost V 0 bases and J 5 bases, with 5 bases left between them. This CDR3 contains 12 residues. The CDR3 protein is CASSLGPETQYF. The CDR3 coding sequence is TGTGCCAGCAGCTTGGGTCCGGAGACCCAGTACTTC.

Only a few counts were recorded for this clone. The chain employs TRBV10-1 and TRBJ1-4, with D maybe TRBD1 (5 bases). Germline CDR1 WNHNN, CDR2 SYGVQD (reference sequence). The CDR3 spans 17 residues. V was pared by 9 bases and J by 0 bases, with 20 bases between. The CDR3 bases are TGCGCCAGACGTCCCGGGACCCAATTTGCAACTAATGAAAAACTGTTTTTT. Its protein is CARRPGTQFATNEKLFF.